This T cell receptor (beta chain) was documented in a study of metastatic and nonmetastatic thyroid tumors. Across the study: Across blood and tumor or nodule tissue, repertoires from malignant and benign thyroid patients were compared with one another.

The authors' processing: To classify distant metastasis in papillary thyroid cancer, a model was built from CDR3 differences across clinicopathological groups. From the PCR reads, TCRdb re-called clones with MiXCR. The V and J calls were determined by TCRdb, not by the authors. The sample yields around 45,000 clones, 4% seen once. No treatment had been given to any patient before thyroid surgery. This clone was picked up many times. The antigen is unknown. This clone may be a read error of a much larger clone one base away. The germline CDR1 and CDR2 sequences are KGHDR and SFDVKD. The CDR3 consists of 16 residues. With 4 bases clipped from V and 9 bases from J, the junction kept 9 bases outside the gene matches. Regarding the study as a whole: Reports indicated that malignant thyroid tumors showed significantly higher TCR beta diversity than benign nodules did, in blood and tumor.

This TCR was recovered from a female donor with papillary thyroid cancer or a benign thyroid nodule (not recorded which). Some clones in this sample may be carry-over from other donors' samples. V usage is TRBV24-1 and J usage is TRBJ2-1; 12 bases fit TRBD1. The sequencing sample was made of blood. The DNA for the CDR3 is TGTGCCACCAGTGACCCCGGGACAGGGGGCTTTACTGAGCAGTTCTTC. Protein sequence: CATSDPGTGGFTEQFF.